This TCR beta chain was recorded in a study of T cells in Graves' hyperthyroidism and ophthalmopathy. RNA transcripts provided the source from which TCR beta CDR3 regions were amplified. The HTBI primer set served for first-round RT-PCR of the TCR CDR3. TCRdb independently ran MiXCR on the multiplex PCR reads; one entry per CDR3 protein. The data contain roughly 500,000 distinct CDR3 sequences, more than 45% of them singletons. The source material was peripheral blood or thyroid tissue (not recorded which). The receptor comes from an adult woman with Graves' disease, either hyperthyroidism or ophthalmopathy (not recorded which).

In nucleotides, the CDR3 is TGTGCCAGCAGCTCTAACAGGGTTCGACAGCCCCAGCATTTT. Translation: CASSSNRVRQPQHF. This chain joins TRBV6-1 and TRBJ1-5; possibly TRBD1 for D (6 bases). Trimming pared 6 bases from V and 7 bases from J, leaving 16 bases between. The CDR3 consists of 14 residues. Germline CDR1 and CDR2: MNHNS and SASEGT.